Below are 17 T cell receptor beta chains sequenced from a single sample in a study of T cell responses to AZD1222 COVID-19 vaccine. TCRdb's table, derived via immunoSEQ multiplex PCR, lists solely in-frame clones and lacks some. Here the sample spans approximately 140,000 clones, roughly 92% being singletons. This material consisted of peripheral blood, taken 28 days after the second AZD1222 dose. These receptors were obtained from an adult who received the AZD1222 COVID-19 vaccine.

V gene TRBV7-6 combines with J gene TRBJ1-4, with 9 positions matching TRBD1. Trimming cost V 6 bases and J 8 bases; bases outside gene matches: 7. This CDR3 region has 14 residues. Germline-derived CDR1 and CDR2 are SGHVS and FNYEAQ. CDR3 amino acids: CASSSGTGTEKLFF. The DNA of the CDR3 is TGTGCCAGCAGTTCCGGGACAGGGACGGAAAAACTGTTTTTT.

The chain employs TRBV7-2 and TRBJ1-5; D gene unclear. The CDR3 runs to 14 residues. The V end was cut by 5 bases, the J end by 4 bases, with 12 bases between. Germline V CDR1 and CDR2: SGHTA, FQGNSA. CDR3 sequence (DNA): TGTGCCAGCAGCCCCGGGGTGTTGAATCAGCCCCAGCATTTT. It translates to CASSPGVLNQPQHF.

This chain connects TRBV19 to TRBJ1-1; a weak D match, TRBD1 (5 bases). V was trimmed by 2 bases and J by 1 base, leaving 14 bases between them. The germline CDR1 and CDR2 sequences are LNHDA and SQIVND (reference sequence). This CDR3 region has 16 residues. In nucleotides, the CDR3 is TGTGCCAGTAGTATAAGGGACTGGACTTGGAACACTGAAGCTTTCTTT. Its translation: CASSIRDWTWNTEAFF.

The V call is TRBV7-9, the J call TRBJ2-3; tentatively, D is TRBD1 (6 bases). The CDR3 sequence is 14 residues long. V lost 3 bases and J 4 bases, leaving 11 bases between the germline ends. Germline loops: CDR1 SEHNR, CDR2 FQNEAQ (reference sequence). CDR3 in amino acids: CASSLAGAADTQYF. CDR3 nucleotides: TGTGCCAGCAGCTTGGCAGGGGCGGCAGATACGCAGTATTTT.

CDR3 loop: CAISDSIGTASEKLFF. For the CDR3, the DNA is TGTGCCATCAGTGATAGCATAGGTACAGCTTCTGAAAAACTGTTTTTT. The genes are TRBV10-3 and TRBJ1-4; no firm D call. Trimming took off 3 bases at V and 7 bases at J, with 18 bases between the two ends. The CDR3 length is 16 residues. The germline gives CDR1 ENHRY, CDR2 SYGVKD.

The chain is built from TRBV7-2 and TRBJ2-1; tentative D call: TRBD2 (6 bases). Germline CDR1 SGHTA, CDR2 FQGNSA. V gave up 5 bases and J gave up 0 bases, with 17 bases separating them. The CDR3 is 17 amino acids. CDR3 sequence reads: CASSLGGFSSSYNEQFF. CDR3 sequence (DNA): TGTGCCAGCAGCCTCGGAGGGTTTTCGAGCTCCTACAATGAGCAGTTCTTC.

The chain joins TRBV3-1 (or the pseudogene TRBV3-2) to TRBJ2-7; 8 bases align to TRBD2. This CDR3 is built from 14 residues. Germline V gives CDR1 LGHDT, CDR2 YNNKEL (reference sequence). V lost 10 bases, J lost 6 bases, and 14 bases stayed unmatched. The CDR3: CATDARGGSSEQYF. CDR3 nucleotide sequence: TGTGCCACCGATGCACGGGGGGGGAGCTCCGAGCAGTACTTC.

V gene TRBV4-3 combines with J gene TRBJ2-3; 8 nucleotides agree with TRBD2. From germline, CDR1 is LGHNA and CDR2 YSLEER. Losses at the gene ends were 0 bases for V and 3 bases for J; bases not matched to a gene: 5. CDR3 length: 16 amino acids. This CDR3 is CASSQEPTSGTDTQYF. The CDR3 DNA reads as TGCGCCAGCAGCCAAGAACCAACTAGCGGTACAGATACGCAGTATTTT.

The CDR3 sequence is CASSLQTWGYGYTF. The CDR3 DNA follows: TGTGCCAGCAGCCTCCAGACCTGGGGCTATGGCTACACCTTC. This chain joins TRBV7-9 and TRBJ1-2; D remains ambiguous. The germline V and J ends were trimmed by 5 bases and 4 bases, with 14 bases remaining between them. In germline, CDR1 is SEHNR, CDR2 FQNEAQ (reference sequence). The CDR3 has 14 amino acids.

The V gene is TRBV4-3, the J gene TRBJ2-4; D is uncertain. The length of the CDR3 is 13 residues. Germline V gene data show CDR1 as LGHNA and CDR2 as YSLEER. V lost 11 bases and J lost 0, with 11 bases in between. This chain's CDR3 is CASSDLAKNIQYF. As DNA, the CDR3 is TGCGCCTCGTCAGACCTAGCCAAAAACATTCAGTACTTC.

The rearrangement uses TRBV30 and TRBJ1-5; a weak D match, TRBD1 (6 bases). The CDR3 runs to 17 residues. Trimming cost V 3 bases and J 3 bases, with 21 bases left between them. CDR1 and CDR2 (germline): GTSNPN, SVGIG (reference sequence). The CDR3 loop reads CAWSLGAGAMSNQPQHF. DNA of the CDR3: TGTGCCTGGAGCCTCGGGGCAGGGGCGATGTCCAATCAGCCCCAGCATTTT. Supplemented by reference TRBV30 and TRBJ1-5, the full variable domain reads SQTIHQWPATLVQPVGSPLSLECTVEGTSNPNLYWYRQAAGRGLQLLFYSVGIGQISSEVPQNLSASRPQDRQFILSSKKLLLSDSGFYLCAWSLGAGAMSNQPQHFGDGTRLSIL.

The gene calls are TRBV7-2 and TRBJ2-1; D gene unclear. The CDR3 totals 15 residues. With 1 base removed from V and 0 bases from J, the gap between germline ends came to 7 bases. Germline lookup yields CDR1 SGHTA and CDR2 FQGNSA. Here the CDR3 DNA reads TGTGCCAGCAGCTTAGTACAGTTCTCCTACAATGAGCAGTTCTTC. This gives the protein CASSLVQFSYNEQFF.

With respect to this clone: This sample includes further DNA sequences coding for the same CDR3. The genes are TRBV3-1 (or the pseudogene TRBV3-2) and TRBJ2-1; D is possibly TRBD1 or TRBD2 (6 bases each). The CDR3 has 15 residues. Germline lookup yields CDR1 LGHDT and CDR2 YNNKEL (reference sequence). V lost 1 base to trimming and J lost 2 bases, with 9 bases between them. This chain's CDR3 is CASSQAGGPYNEQFF. CDR3 in DNA: TGTGCCAGCAGCCAAGCCGGGGGCCCCTACAATGAGCAGTTCTTC.

The genes are TRBV6-4 and TRBJ2-1, with D unclear. The germline V and J ends were trimmed by 10 bases and 0 bases, with 19 bases remaining between them. The germline CDR1 and CDR2 sequences are MRHNA and SNTAGT. There are 16 residues in the CDR3. CDR3 coding DNA: TGTGCCATCCCCTCGGAGTTTAACAGCTCCTACAATGAGCAGTTCTTC. Its protein is CAIPSEFNSSYNEQFF.

J is TRBJ1-5 and V is TRBV28; TRBD1 is a possible D gene (5 bases). The germline V gene has CDR1 MDHEN and CDR2 SYDVKM. CDR3 length: 14 amino acids. V lost 3 bases and J lost 7, with 13 bases in between. The CDR3 region is CASSFQGRGQPQHF. CDR3 DNA: TGTGCCAGCAGTTTTCAGGGCCGGGGGCAGCCCCAGCATTTT.

This chain uses TRBV9 with TRBJ1-3; the match to TRBD1 covers 7 bases. This CDR3 has 16 residues. Trimming at V came to 3 bases and at J to 4 bases, leaving 10 bases not matched to a gene. Germline CDR1 is SGDLS and CDR2 is YYNGEE. The chain's CDR3 is CASSEGAGVGGNTIYF. Here the CDR3 DNA reads TGTGCCAGCAGCGAGGGGGCAGGGGTCGGAGGAAACACCATATATTTT.

The rearrangement joins TRBV7-8 to TRBJ2-7, with TRBD2 matching 13 bases. The CDR3 contains 15 residues. Trimming cost V 5 bases and J 5 bases; bases outside gene matches: 6. Looked up from germline, CDR1 is SGHVS and CDR2 is FQNEAQ. The CDR3 region is CASSAGTSGNHEQYF. The CDR3 bases are TGTGCCAGCAGCGCCGGGACTAGCGGGAATCACGAGCAGTACTTC. Full variable domain (outside the CDR3, taken from reference TRBV7-8 and TRBJ2-7): GAGVSQSPRYKVAKRGQDVALRCDPISGHVSLFWYQQALGQGPEFLTYFQNEAQLDKSGLPSDRFFAERPEGSVSTLKIQRTQQEDSAVYLCASSAGTSGNHEQYFGPGTRLTVT.